These T cell receptor beta chains were read from a single sample in a study of blood T cell repertoires in COVID-19. This table comes from immunoSEQ multiplex PCR, and its TCRdb copy is limited to in-frame clones, with some not included. Among 150,000 or so clones, around 79% were seen once, and the ten largest hold roughly 4.9%. Sequences were obtained from peripheral blood. The receptors were sampled from a woman aged 65 to 85 with COVID-19, enrolled during active disease. Each CDR3 is given with its conserved first and last residue. A D gene is named only where the DNA matches it firmly. Rows give clone size only sometimes, using once, few, many, or a class for an expanded clone.

TRBJ1-4 | TRBV7-2 | TRBD1 | - | CASSLRQGGEKLFF | TGTGCCAGCAGCCTCCGACAGGGGGGAGAAAAACTGTTTTTT
TRBJ1-3 | TRBV13 | - | - | CASSGGNTIYF | TGTGCCAGTTCGGGAGGAAACACCATATATTTT
TRBJ2-3 | TRBV24-1 | TRBD2 | - | CATSDTGLAGTDTQYF | TGTGCCACCAGTGATACGGGACTAGCAGGCACAGATACGCAGTATTTT
TRBJ1-4 | TRBV19 | TRBD1 | - | CASTGGLVEKLFF | TGTGCCAGTACAGGGGGCTTGGTTGAAAAACTGTTTTTT
TRBJ1-2 | TRBV5-1 | - | - | CASTSGTTFNYGYTF | TGCGCCAGCACCTCCGGCACTACCTTTAACTATGGCTACACCTTC
TRBJ1-1 | TRBV2 | - | few | CASSPQGLPHTFF | TGTGCCAGCAGTCCACAGGGCCTCCCTCATACTTTCTTT
TRBJ2-6 | TRBV7-9 | TRBD2 | - | CASSPDLGGPGANVLTF | TGTGCCAGCAGCCCGGACCTGGGAGGGCCTGGGGCCAACGTCCTGACTTTC
TRBJ1-2 | TRBV27 | TRBD1 | - | CASTRTGGKANYGYTF | TGTGCCAGCACCCGGACAGGGGGCAAGGCTAACTATGGCTACACCTTC
TRBJ1-5 | TRBV5-5 | - | - | CASSSQAGQPQHF | TGTGCCAGCAGCTCCCAGGCGGGTCAGCCCCAGCATTTT
TRBJ2-3 | TRBV7-2 | TRBD2 | - | CASSLGSSGGVTDTQYF | TGTGCCAGCAGCTTAGGGTCTAGCGGGGGGGTCACAGATACGCAGTATTTT
TRBJ1-1 | TRBV30 | TRBD1 | - | CARGSQGARVAFF | TGTGCCCGGGGATCACAGGGGGCGCGGGTGGCTTTCTTT
TRBJ2-7 | TRBV28 | TRBD2 | - | CASSRGGREQYF | TGTGCCAGCAGCCGGGGGGGCCGAGAGCAGTACTTC
TRBJ2-1 | TRBV11-2 | TRBD2 | - | CASTSGLARGNEQFF | TGTGCCAGCACCTCCGGACTAGCGCGCGGTAATGAGCAGTTCTTC
TRBJ1-1 | TRBV3-1/TRBV3-2 | - | - | CASSQEDSTEAFF | TGTGCCAGCAGCCAGGAAGACAGCACTGAAGCTTTCTTT
TRBJ2-1 | TRBV10-3 | TRBD2 | - | CAINSGGGNEQFF | TGTGCCATCAATAGCGGGGGAGGGAATGAGCAGTTCTTC
TRBJ2-3 | TRBV5-5 | - | - | CASSEQSTDTQYF | TGTGCCAGCAGCGAACAGAGCACAGATACGCAGTATTTT
TRBJ2-7 | TRBV19 | TRBD1 | - | CASGRQGVGHEQYF | TGTGCCAGTGGGAGACAGGGCGTCGGGCACGAGCAGTACTTC
TRBJ1-6 | TRBV28 | - | - | CASSLLARVNSPLHF | TGTGCCAGCAGTTTATTAGCCAGGGTAAATTCACCCCTCCACTTT
TRBJ1-6 | TRBV7-2 | - | few | CASSLGPRGERSPLHF | TGTGCCAGCAGCTTAGGCCCCAGGGGAGAGCGCTCACCCCTCCACTTT
TRBJ1-6 | TRBV5-5 | - | - | CASSYSQGDSPLHF | TGTGCCAGCAGCTACTCACAGGGAGATTCACCCCTCCACTTT
TRBJ1-1 | TRBV12-3/TRBV12-4 | - | once | CASREGNTEAFF | TGTGCCAGCAGAGAGGGTAACACTGAAGCTTTCTTT
TRBJ1-5 | TRBV24-1 | - | - | CATSDPGGVQPQHF | TGTGCCACCAGTGACCCGGGGGGCGTTCAGCCCCAGCATTTT
TRBJ1-4 | TRBV30 | TRBD1 | - | CAWRAKQGVFEKLFF | TGTGCCTGGAGGGCCAAACAGGGGGTCTTTGAAAAACTGTTTTTT
TRBJ1-3 | TRBV19 | - | - | CASIRTISGNTIYF | TGTGCCAGTATCAGGACAATCTCTGGAAACACCATATATTTT
TRBJ1-3 | TRBV5-6 | - | - | CASSPAGGSTIYF | TGTGCCAGCAGCCCGGCGGGGGGAAGCACCATATATTTT
TRBJ1-6 | TRBV6-6 | - | - | CASSKDTFSPLHF | TGTGCCAGCAGTAAGGACACGTTCTCACCCCTCCACTTT
TRBJ1-2 | TRBV27 | TRBD1 | - | CASSAGTGNSGYTF | TGTGCCAGCAGCGCCGGGACAGGGAACTCTGGCTACACCTTC
TRBJ2-3 | TRBV7-2 | TRBD2 | - | CASSLWDYGADTQYF | TGTGCCAGCAGCTTATGGGACTATGGCGCAGATACGCAGTATTTT
TRBJ1-2 | TRBV5-1 | - | - | CASSLGANYGYTF | TGCGCCAGCAGCTTGGGGGCCAACTATGGCTACACCTTC
TRBJ1-4 | TRBV3-1/TRBV3-2 | TRBD1 | - | CASSLRGRGREKLFF | TGTGCCAGCAGCCTCAGGGGGCGAGGACGAGAAAAACTGTTTTTT
TRBJ2-1 | TRBV23-1 | TRBD1 | - | CASSRTGTAYNEQFF | TGCGCCAGCAGTCGGACCGGGACAGCATACAATGAGCAGTTCTTC
TRBJ1-1 | TRBV19 | TRBD1 | - | CASSTTGQGANTEAFF | TGTGCCAGTAGTACAACTGGACAGGGAGCGAACACTGAAGCTTTCTTT
TRBJ2-5 | TRBV5-1 | - | - | CASRTGGLVQETQYF | TGCGCCAGCAGAACTGGAGGCCTCGTCCAAGAGACCCAGTACTTC
TRBJ2-5 | TRBV7-8 | TRBD1 | few | CASSLRDRRFQETQYF | TGTGCCAGCAGCTTGCGGGACAGGAGATTCCAAGAGACCCAGTACTTC
TRBJ2-7 | TRBV28 | - | - | CASSSPGQGQYF | TGTGCCAGCAGTTCCCCGGGACAAGGGCAGTACTTC
TRBJ1-2 | TRBV27 | - | - | CASTPSRGTYYGYTF | TGTGCCAGCACCCCCTCTAGGGGCACATACTATGGCTACACCTTC
TRBJ1-5 | TRBV5-1 | - | - | CASSLKGMDQPQHF | TGCGCCAGCAGCTTGAAGGGGATGGATCAGCCCCAGCATTTT
TRBJ1-4 | TRBV9 | - | - | CASSAATNRAEKLFF | TGTGCCAGCAGCGCAGCCACGAACAGGGCTGAAAAACTGTTTTTT
TRBJ2-7 | TRBV19 | - | - | CASKDTRLAYEQYF | TGTGCCAGTAAGGACACCCGACTCGCCTACGAGCAGTACTTC
TRBJ1-1 | TRBV7-9 | TRBD1 | once | CASSLGGTGVTEAFF | TGTGCCAGCAGCTTGGGGGGGACAGGAGTCACTGAAGCTTTCTTT
TRBJ1-2 | TRBV19 | - | once | CASTHKGQIYGYTF | TGTGCCAGTACTCACAAGGGGCAGATCTATGGCTACACCTTC
TRBJ2-7 | TRBV7-2 | - | - | CASSLGRAARGYEQYF | TGTGCCAGCAGCTTAGGCCGGGCCGCCAGGGGCTACGAGCAGTACTTC
TRBJ1-6 | TRBV5-8 | TRBD1 | - | CASSLEVTGGYNSPLHF | TGTGCCAGCAGCTTGGAGGTTACAGGGGGCTATAATTCACCCCTCCACTTT
TRBJ1-1 | TRBV9 | - | few | CASAPPGENTEAFF | TGTGCCAGCGCTCCCCCAGGGGAGAACACTGAAGCTTTCTTT
TRBJ2-7 | TRBV30 | - | - | CAWNAGGTYEQYF | TGTGCCTGGAACGCAGGGGGGACCTACGAGCAGTACTTC
TRBJ2-7 | TRBV5-6 | TRBD1 | - | CASSTPRTGGSYEQYF | TGTGCCAGCAGCACGCCGCGGACAGGGGGCTCCTACGAGCAGTACTTC